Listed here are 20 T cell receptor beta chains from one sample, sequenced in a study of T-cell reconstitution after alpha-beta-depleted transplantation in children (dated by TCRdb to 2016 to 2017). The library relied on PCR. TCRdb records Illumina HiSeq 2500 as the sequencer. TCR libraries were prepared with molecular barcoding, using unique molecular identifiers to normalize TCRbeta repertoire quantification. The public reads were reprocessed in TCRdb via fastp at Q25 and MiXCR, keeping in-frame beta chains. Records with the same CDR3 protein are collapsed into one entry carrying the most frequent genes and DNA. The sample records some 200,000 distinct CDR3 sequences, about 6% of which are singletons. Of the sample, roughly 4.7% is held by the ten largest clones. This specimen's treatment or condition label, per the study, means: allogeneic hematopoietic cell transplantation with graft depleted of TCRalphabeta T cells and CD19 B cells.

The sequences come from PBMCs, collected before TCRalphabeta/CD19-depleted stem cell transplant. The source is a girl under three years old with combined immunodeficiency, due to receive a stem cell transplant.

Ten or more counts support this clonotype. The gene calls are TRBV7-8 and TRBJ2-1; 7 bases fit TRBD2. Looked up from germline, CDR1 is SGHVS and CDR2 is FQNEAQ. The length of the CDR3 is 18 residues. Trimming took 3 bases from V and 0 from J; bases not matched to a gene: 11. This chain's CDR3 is CASSLGGNSPSSYNEQFF. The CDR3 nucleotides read TGTGCCAGCAGCTTGGGGGGGAATAGTCCGAGCTCCTACAATGAGCAGTTCTTC.

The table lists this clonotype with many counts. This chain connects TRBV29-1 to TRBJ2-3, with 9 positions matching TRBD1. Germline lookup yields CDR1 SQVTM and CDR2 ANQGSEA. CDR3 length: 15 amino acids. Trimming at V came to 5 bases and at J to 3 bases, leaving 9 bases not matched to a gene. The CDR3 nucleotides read TGCAGCGTTTTAGGGGACAGGGAATTAACAGATACGCAGTATTTT. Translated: CSVLGDRELTDTQYF.

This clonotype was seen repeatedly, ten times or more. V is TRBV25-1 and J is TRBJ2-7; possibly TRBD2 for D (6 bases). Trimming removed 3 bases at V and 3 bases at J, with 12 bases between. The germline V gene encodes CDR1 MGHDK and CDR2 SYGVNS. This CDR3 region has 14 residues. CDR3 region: CASSDWTNDYEQYF. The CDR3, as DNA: TGTGCCAGCAGTGACTGGACTAACGACTACGAGCAGTACTTC.

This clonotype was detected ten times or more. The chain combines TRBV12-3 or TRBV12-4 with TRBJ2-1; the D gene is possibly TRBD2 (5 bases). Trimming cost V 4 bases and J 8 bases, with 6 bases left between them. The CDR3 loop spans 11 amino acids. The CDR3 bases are TGTGCCAGCAGTTACGGGGATGAGCAGTTCTTC. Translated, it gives CASSYGDEQFF.

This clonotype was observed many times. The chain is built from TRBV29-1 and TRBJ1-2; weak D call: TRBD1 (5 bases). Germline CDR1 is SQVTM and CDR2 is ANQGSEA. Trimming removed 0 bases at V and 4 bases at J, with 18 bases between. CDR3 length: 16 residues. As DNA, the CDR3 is TGCAGCGTTGAAGATCGAATCTGGGGAAGGGGCTATGGCTACACCTTC. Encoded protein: CSVEDRIWGRGYGYTF.

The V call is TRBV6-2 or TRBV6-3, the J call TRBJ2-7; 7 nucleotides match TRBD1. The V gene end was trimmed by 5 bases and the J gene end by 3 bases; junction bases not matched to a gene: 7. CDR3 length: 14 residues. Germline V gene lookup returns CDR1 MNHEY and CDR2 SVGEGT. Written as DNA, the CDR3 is TGTGCCAGCAGTCCGACAGGGCTATACTACGAGCAGTACTTC. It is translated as CASSPTGLYYEQYF.

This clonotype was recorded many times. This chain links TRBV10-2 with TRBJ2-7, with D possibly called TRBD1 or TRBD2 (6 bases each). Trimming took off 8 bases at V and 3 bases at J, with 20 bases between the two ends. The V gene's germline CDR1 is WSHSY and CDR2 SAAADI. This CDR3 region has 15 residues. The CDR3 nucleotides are TGCGCCAGCGGGGGGAGAGGGGGTAGGGACTACGAGCAGTACTTC. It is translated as CASGGRGGRDYEQYF.

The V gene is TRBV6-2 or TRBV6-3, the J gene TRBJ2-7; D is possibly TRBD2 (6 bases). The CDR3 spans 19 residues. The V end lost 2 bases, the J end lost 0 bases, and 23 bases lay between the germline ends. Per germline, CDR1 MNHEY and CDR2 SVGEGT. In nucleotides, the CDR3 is TGTGCCAGCAGTTACCACCATCCGGCGGGAACAGGCGCCTCCTACGAGCAGTACTTC. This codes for CASSYHHPAGTGASYEQYF.

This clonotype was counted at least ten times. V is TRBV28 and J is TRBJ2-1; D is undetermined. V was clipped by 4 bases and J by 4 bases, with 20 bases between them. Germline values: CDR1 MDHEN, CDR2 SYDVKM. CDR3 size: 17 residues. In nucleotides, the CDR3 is TGTGCCAGCAGTTCCTTACAGAACTACTTCGATTACAATGAGCAGTTCTTC. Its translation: CASSSLQNYFDYNEQFF.

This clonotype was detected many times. The CDR3 coding sequence is TGTGCCAGTCTACTAGCGGGGGGCTACGAGCAGTACTTC. Its translation is CASLLAGGYEQYF. The genes are TRBV6-2 or TRBV6-3 and TRBJ2-7; 12 nucleotides line up with TRBD2. Trimming took 9 bases from V and 3 from J; bases not matched to a gene: 3. Looked up from germline, CDR1 is MNHEY and CDR2 is SVGEGT. The CDR3 consists of 13 residues.

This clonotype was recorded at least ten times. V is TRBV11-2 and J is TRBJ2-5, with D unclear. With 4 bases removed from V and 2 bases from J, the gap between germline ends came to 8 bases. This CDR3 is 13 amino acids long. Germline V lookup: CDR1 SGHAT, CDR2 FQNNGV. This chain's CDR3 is CASSSAQQETQYF. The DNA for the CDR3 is TGTGCCAGCAGCTCCGCCCAGCAAGAGACCCAGTACTTC. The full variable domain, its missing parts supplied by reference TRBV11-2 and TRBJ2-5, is EAGVAQSPRYKIIEKRQSVAFWCNPISGHATLYWYQQILGQGPKLLIQFQNNGVVDDSQLPKDRFSAERLKGVDSTLKIQPAKLEDSAVYLCASSSAQQETQYFGPGTRLLVL.

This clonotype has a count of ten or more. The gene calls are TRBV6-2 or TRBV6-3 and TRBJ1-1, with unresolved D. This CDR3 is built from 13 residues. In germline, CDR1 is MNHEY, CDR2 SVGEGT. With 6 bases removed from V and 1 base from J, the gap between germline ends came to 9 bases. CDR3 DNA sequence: TGTGCCAGCAGCCTTGGGGAGAACACTGAAGCTTTCTTT. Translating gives CASSLGENTEAFF.

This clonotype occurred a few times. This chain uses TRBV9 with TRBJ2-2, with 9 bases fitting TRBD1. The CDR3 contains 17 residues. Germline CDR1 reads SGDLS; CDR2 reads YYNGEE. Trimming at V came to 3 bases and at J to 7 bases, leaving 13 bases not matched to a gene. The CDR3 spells CASSGVPGQGLLGELFF. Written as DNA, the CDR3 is TGTGCCAGCAGCGGAGTACCGGGACAGGGTCTCCTCGGGGAGCTGTTTTTT.

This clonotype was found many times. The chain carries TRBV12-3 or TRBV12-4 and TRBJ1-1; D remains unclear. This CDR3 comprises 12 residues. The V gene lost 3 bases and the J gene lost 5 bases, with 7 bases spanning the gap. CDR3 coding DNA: TGTGCCAGCAGTTTGGGTGTAACTGAAGCTTTCTTT. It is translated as CASSLGVTEAFF.

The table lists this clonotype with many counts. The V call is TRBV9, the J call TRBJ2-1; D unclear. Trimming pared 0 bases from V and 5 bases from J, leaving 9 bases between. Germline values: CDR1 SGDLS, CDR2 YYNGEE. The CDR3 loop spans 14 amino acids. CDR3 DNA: TGTGCCAGCAGCGTAGGTGGGCCCGACAATGAGCAGTTCTTC. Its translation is CASSVGGPDNEQFF.

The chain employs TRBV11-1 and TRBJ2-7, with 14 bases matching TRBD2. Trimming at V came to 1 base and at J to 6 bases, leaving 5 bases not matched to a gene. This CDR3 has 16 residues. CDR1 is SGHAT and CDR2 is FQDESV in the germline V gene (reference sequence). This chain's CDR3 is CASSLVYGLAGGEQYF. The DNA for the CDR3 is TGTGCCAGCAGCTTAGTGTATGGACTAGCGGGGGGCGAGCAGTACTTC.

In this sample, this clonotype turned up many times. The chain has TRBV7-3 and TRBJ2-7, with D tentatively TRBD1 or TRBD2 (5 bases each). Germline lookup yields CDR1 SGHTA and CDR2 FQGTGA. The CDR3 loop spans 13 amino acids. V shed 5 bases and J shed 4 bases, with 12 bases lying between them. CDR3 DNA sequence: TGTGCCAGCAGCCCGGGTGAGGGGTACGAGCAGTACTTC. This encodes CASSPGEGYEQYF.

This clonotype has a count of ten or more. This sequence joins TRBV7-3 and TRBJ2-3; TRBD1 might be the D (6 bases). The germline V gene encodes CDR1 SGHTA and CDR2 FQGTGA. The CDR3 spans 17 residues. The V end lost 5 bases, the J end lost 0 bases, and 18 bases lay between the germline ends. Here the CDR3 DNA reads TGTGCCAGCAGCGCGACCGGGACAATTTATAGCACAGATACGCAGTATTTT. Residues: CASSATGTIYSTDTQYF.

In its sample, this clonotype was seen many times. DNA of the CDR3: TGTGCCAGCAGTTTCCCTGGGTTTGTTGGTAGGCGGCGGGACTATGGCTACACCTTC. Protein sequence: CASSFPGFVGRRRDYGYTF. V gene TRBV28 combines with J gene TRBJ1-2; D not resolved. V lost 3 bases and J 3 bases, leaving 26 bases between the germline ends. Germline V gene data show CDR1 as MDHEN and CDR2 as SYDVKM. This CDR3 is built from 19 residues.

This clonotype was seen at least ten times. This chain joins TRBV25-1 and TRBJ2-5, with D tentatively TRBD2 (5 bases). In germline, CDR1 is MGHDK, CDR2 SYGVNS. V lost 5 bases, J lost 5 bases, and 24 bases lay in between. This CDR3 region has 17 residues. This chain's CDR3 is CASSQPRAGFGVETQYF. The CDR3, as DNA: TGTGCCAGCAGTCAACCGAGGGCAGGCTTCGGGGTCGAGACCCAGTACTTC.